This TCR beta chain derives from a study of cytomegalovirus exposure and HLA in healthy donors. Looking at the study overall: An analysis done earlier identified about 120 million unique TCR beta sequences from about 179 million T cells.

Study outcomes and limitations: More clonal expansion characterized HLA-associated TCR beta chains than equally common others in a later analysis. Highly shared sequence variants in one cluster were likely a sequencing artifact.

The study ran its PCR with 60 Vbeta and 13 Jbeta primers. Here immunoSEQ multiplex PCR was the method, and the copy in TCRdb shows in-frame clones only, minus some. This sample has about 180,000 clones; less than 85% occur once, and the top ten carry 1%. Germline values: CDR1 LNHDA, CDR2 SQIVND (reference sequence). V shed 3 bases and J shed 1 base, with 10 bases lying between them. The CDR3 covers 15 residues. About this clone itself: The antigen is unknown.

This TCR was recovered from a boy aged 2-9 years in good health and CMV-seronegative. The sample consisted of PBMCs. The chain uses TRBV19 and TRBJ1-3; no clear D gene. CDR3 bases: TGTGCCAGTAGTATTGACGGCAGGTCTGGAAACACCATATATTTT. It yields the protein CASSIDGRSGNTIYF.